This TCR beta chain originates from a study of T cells in Graves' hyperthyroidism and ophthalmopathy. Study-level points and caveats: Blood shared most expanded thyroid clonotypes above 0.001. In validation, the model predicted ophthalmopathy. These predictions came a median approximately 5.9 months before onset.

Ophthalmopathy cases met thresholds of Clinical Activity Score at least 3, NOSPECS grade at least 4 and duration under 3 months. Together with thyroid ultrasound, orbital computed tomography, serum thyroxine and TRAb, clinical symptoms were used for diagnoses. RNA transcripts served as the template for amplifying TCR beta CDR3 regions. The TCR CDR3 was amplified in a first-round RT-PCR using the HTBI primer set. Via MiXCR, TCRdb re-called the multiplex PCR reads, giving one row per CDR3 protein. Among 300,000 to 400,000 distinct CDR3 sequences, around 18% were seen once, and the ten largest hold 35% to 45%. This clonotype was counted many times. The antigen is not known. Germline V lookup: CDR1 DFQATT, CDR2 SNEGSKA (reference sequence). The V end was cut by 2 bases, the J end by 3 bases, with 14 bases between. This CDR3 comprises 15 residues.

Material: blood. The genes are TRBV20-1 and TRBJ1-5, with D tentatively TRBD1 (5 bases). The sequence came from a man aged 18 to 29 with Graves' ophthalmopathy. The CDR3, as DNA: TGCAGTGCTAGATCCAGGGCTCTTGACAATCAGCCCCAGCATTTT. Residues: CSARSRALDNQPQHF.